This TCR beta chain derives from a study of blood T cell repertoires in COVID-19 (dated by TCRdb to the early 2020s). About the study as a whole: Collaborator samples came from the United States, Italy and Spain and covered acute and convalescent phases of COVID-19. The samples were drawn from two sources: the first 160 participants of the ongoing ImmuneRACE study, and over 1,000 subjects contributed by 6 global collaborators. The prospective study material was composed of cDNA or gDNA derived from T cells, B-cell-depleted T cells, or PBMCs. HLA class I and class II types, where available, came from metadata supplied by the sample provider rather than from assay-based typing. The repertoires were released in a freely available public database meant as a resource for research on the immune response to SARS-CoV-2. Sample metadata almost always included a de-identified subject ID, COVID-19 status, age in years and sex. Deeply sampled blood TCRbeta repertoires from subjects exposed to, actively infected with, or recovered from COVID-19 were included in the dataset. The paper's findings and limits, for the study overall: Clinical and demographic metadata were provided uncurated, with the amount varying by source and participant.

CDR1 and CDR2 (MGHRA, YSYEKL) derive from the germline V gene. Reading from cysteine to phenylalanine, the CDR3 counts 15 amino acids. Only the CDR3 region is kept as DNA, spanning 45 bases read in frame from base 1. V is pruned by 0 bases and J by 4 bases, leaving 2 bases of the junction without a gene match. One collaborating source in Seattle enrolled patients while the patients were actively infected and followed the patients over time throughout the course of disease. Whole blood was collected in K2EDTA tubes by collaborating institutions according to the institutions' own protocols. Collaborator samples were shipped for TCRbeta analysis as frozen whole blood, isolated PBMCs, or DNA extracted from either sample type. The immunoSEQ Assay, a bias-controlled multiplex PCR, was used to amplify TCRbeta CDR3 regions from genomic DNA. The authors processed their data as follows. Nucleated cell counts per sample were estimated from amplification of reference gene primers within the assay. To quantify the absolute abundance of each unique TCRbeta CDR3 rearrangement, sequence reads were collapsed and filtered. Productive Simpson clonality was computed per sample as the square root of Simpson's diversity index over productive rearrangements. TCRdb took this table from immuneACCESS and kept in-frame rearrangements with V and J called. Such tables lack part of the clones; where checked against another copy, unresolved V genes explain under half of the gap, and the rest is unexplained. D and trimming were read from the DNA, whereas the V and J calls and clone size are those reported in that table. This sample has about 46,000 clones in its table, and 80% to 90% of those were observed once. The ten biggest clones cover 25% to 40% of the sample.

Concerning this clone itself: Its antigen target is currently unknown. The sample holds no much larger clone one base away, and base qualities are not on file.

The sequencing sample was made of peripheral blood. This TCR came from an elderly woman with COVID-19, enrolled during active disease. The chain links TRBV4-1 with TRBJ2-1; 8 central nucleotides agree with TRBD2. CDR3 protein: CASSQERGEYNEQFF. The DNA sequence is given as TGCGCCAGCAGCCAAGAGCGGGGGGAATACAATGAGCAGTTCTTC.